This is a list of T cell receptor beta chains from one sample in a study of cytomegalovirus exposure and HLA in healthy donors. Sequencing was performed with immunoSEQ multiplex PCR; in TCRdb, only in-frame clones are kept and a portion is missing. The repertoire has roughly 97,000 clones, about three quarters of them found once; the top ten carry 3% to 4%. Sequences were obtained from PBMCs. These receptors were obtained from a man between 40 and 49 years old in good health and CMV-seronegative. Both conserved end residues are part of each CDR3. The order of the fields is V gene, D gene, clone size, J gene, CDR3 DNA, CDR3 protein. D genes are given only for firm matches. Only part of the rows carry a size: once, few, many, or a class if the clone is expanded.

TRBV19	.	.	TRBJ1-2	TGTGCCAGTAGTGATATGGGGAGCCCTGGGTATGGCTACACCTTC	CASSDMGSPGYGYTF
TRBV11-1	TRBD1	.	TRBJ2-6	TGTGCCAGCAGCCCGGGTCAGGGGGCTGGGGCCAACGTCCTGACTTTC	CASSPGQGAGANVLTF
TRBV6-1	.	few	TRBJ1-2	TGTGCCAGCAGGCTCGGACTGCTTCTCGGCTATGGCTACACCTTC	CASRLGLLLGYGYTF
TRBV4-2	.	.	TRBJ1-2	TGTGCCAGCAGCGGAAGGAGCTATGGCTACACCTTC	CASSGRSYGYTF
TRBV21-1	.	.	TRBJ2-3	TGTGCCAGCAGCAACCCTTCCCGGGACAGGGATAACAAAGATACGCAGTATTTT	CASSNPSRDRDNKDTQYF
TRBV7-6	.	medium-sized	TRBJ2-2	TGTGCCAGCAGGGCGACTAGGTCCGGGGAGCTGTTTTTT	CASRATRSGELFF
TRBV28	.	.	TRBJ1-2	TGTGCCAGCACCCCCGACAGAGGCTATGGCTACACCTTC	CASTPDRGYGYTF
TRBV6-6	TRBD2	few	TRBJ2-2	TGTGCCAGCAGCGAGTCCGGGACTAGCGGGGAGCTGTTTTTT	CASSESGTSGELFF
TRBV7-9	.	.	TRBJ2-1	TGTGCCAGCAGCGCTACAGGGAATGAGCAGTTCTTC	CASSATGNEQFF
TRBV4-1	.	.	TRBJ1-1	TGCGCCAGCAGCCAAGATTTTCGACAGATGAACACTGAAGCTTTCTTT	CASSQDFRQMNTEAFF
TRBV4-2	.	.	TRBJ1-2	TGTGCCAGCAGCCAAGATGTCAGGGGCCGGGACTATGGCTACACCTTC	CASSQDVRGRDYGYTF
TRBV15	TRBD1	.	TRBJ2-7	TGTGCCACCAGCACAAACTTGGGACAGGGCGAGCTCTACGAGCAGTACTTC	CATSTNLGQGELYEQYF
TRBV19	TRBD1	.	TRBJ1-5	TGTGCCAGTAGCGGGACAGGCAATCAGCCCCAGCATTTT	CASSGTGNQPQHF
TRBV6-6	.	.	TRBJ1-5	TGTGCCAGCAGCTCTAGACGGAACGATCAGCCCCAGCATTTT	CASSSRRNDQPQHF
TRBV28	.	.	TRBJ1-3	TGTGCCGGAAGCGGAGGGAACTCTGGAAACACCATATATTTT	CAGSGGNSGNTIYF
TRBV2	TRBD1	.	TRBJ1-5	TGTGCCAGCAGTGATAGGGGGACAGGGAATCAGCCCCAGCATTTT	CASSDRGTGNQPQHF
TRBV5-6	.	few	TRBJ2-5	TGTGCCAGCAGCTTTGGGGGCAGGACCCAAGAGACCCAGTACTTC	CASSFGGRTQETQYF
TRBV5-4	.	.	TRBJ2-5	TGTGCCAGCAGCTCTGCCCTGTCGCGGCAGGGCGACTCTTGGACCCAGTACTTC	CASSSALSRQGDSWTQYF
TRBV19	.	.	TRBJ2-5	TGTGCCAGTAGTTCCCTGGCGGGACAGCAAGAGACCCAGTACTTC	CASSSLAGQQETQYF
TRBV27	TRBD2	.	TRBJ2-1	TGTGCCACCAGGGGGCTAGCGGGGGGAGTTGAGCAGTTCTTC	CATRGLAGGVEQFF
TRBV5-5	.	once	TRBJ1-2	TGTGCCAGCAGCTTGAGGATTTCGTCTATCGGGGAAAGAGGCTACACCTTC	CASSLRISSIGERGYTF
TRBV5-1	.	.	TRBJ1-2	TGCGCCAGCAGGCAACGGGGATCTAACTATGGCTACACCTTC	CASRQRGSNYGYTF
TRBV5-1	.	.	TRBJ1-2	TGCGCCAGCAGCTTGGGAATCCCCGGGGGTTCTAACTATGGCTACACCTTC	CASSLGIPGGSNYGYTF
TRBV11-2	.	.	TRBJ1-2	TGTGCCAGCAGTTTAGACCCGACAGTTAACTATGGCTACACCTTC	CASSLDPTVNYGYTF
TRBV2	TRBD1	.	TRBJ1-1	TGTGCCAGCAGGGGAGGGACAGGGAACACTGAAGCTTTCTTT	CASRGGTGNTEAFF
TRBV29-1	.	once	TRBJ2-7	TGCAGCGTTGACTCAGGGGACGACGAGCAGTACTTC	CSVDSGDDEQYF
TRBV29-1	TRBD1	.	TRBJ1-4	TGCAGCGCTCAGGGGGCTAATGAAAAACTGTTTTTT	CSAQGANEKLFF
TRBV29-1	.	.	TRBJ2-7	TGCAGCGTTGAATTCTGGTCGCAGGGGCGAGAATCCTACGAGCAGTACTTC	CSVEFWSQGRESYEQYF